Below are 14 T cell receptor beta chains sequenced from a single sample in a study of tumor-infiltrating lymphocytes in oesophageal squamous cell carcinoma. TCRdb used MiXCR to reprocess the PCR reads, holding one entry per CDR3 protein. Of 15,000 to 19,000 distinct CDR3 sequences listed, around half are singletons. Specimen: esophageal tumor tissue. These receptors originate from a female donor with esophageal squamous cell carcinoma.

In its sample, this clonotype was seen a few times. The V call is TRBV4-1, the J call TRBJ2-7; D call uncertain. Germline assignment: CDR1 MGHRA and CDR2 YSYEKL. The V end lost 4 bases, the J end lost 5 bases, and 9 bases lay between the germline ends. CDR3 length: 12 residues. Written as DNA, the CDR3 is TGCGCCAGCAGCCGTTCGGAAAACGAGCAGTACTTC. This translates into CASSRSENEQYF.

This clonotype was observed once. The chain employs TRBV6-8 and TRBJ2-6, with 8 bases aligning to TRBD1. The J call may be incorrect, as the DNA end agrees better with TRBJ2-7. Germline CDR1 is MNHGY and CDR2 is SAAAGT. The CDR3 consists of 17 residues. CDR3 sequence (DNA): TGTGCCAGTCGGGGCGACCCCCGGGACAGGCTCTCCTACGAGCAGTACTTC. Its translation is CASRGDPRDRLSYEQYF.

As for this clonotype: Possible read error: a much larger clone is one base away. V gene TRBV18 combines with J gene TRBJ2-5, with TRBD2 matching over 10 bases. With V trimmed by 2 bases and J by 11 bases, 11 bases remained unmatched. Germline V gene sequence: CDR1 KGHSH, CDR2 LQKENI. There are 15 residues in the CDR3. CDR3 sequence (DNA): TGTGCCAGCTCACCAAGAGCGGGAGGGTACAATGAGCAGTACTTC. Translated, it gives CASSPRAGGYNEQYF.

The chain is built from TRBV12-3 or TRBV12-4 and TRBJ2-5, with 11 nucleotides matching TRBD2. TRBJ2-1 matches the DNA end more closely, so the J call is doubtful. CDR3 size: 15 residues. The CDR3: CASSFRLAGGYEQFF. The CDR3, as DNA: TGTGCCAGCAGTTTTAGGCTAGCGGGAGGTTACGAGCAGTTCTTC.

This sequence joins TRBV7-6 and TRBJ2-6; D tentatively reads TRBD1 or TRBD2 (5 bases each). The J call may be mistaken, given a closer DNA end match to TRBJ2-7. Germline values: CDR1 SGHVS, CDR2 FNYEAQ. CDR3 size: 14 residues. The CDR3 region has the DNA TGTGCCAGCAGCAGACGGGACCGGGCTGGCGAGCAGTACTTC. Encoded protein: CASSRRDRAGEQYF.

In nucleotides, the CDR3 is TGTGCTAGTGGGCCATCAATGGGACAGGGGGCAATAGATACGCAGTATTTT. This codes for CASGPSMGQGAIDTQYF. The rearrangement joins TRBV12-5 to TRBJ2-3, with 12 bases identical to TRBD1. The CDR3 has 17 residues. The V segment lost 6 bases and the J segment 5 bases; nucleotides outside the gene matches: 12. Germline loops: CDR1 LGHNT, CDR2 FRNRAP.

About this clonotype itself: One end of the junction varies from germline; a read error may be responsible. This chain connects TRBV3-1 to TRBJ2-4; weak D call: TRBD1 (5 bases). From germline, CDR1 is LGHDT and CDR2 YNNKEL (reference sequence). The CDR3 runs to 13 residues. CDR3 sequence reads: CASSQGTDSSRVF. The CDR3 DNA is TGTGCCAGCAGCCAAGGAACCGACAGCTCTAGGGTCTTC.

Many counts were recorded for this clonotype. Just one base apart from a much larger clone, this may be a read error. The V and J genes are TRBV6-1 and TRBJ2-1, with TRBD1 matching over 8 bases. CDR1 and CDR2 from the germline V gene are MNHNS and SASEGT. Germline trimming cut 6 bases from V and 10 bases from J; bases unmatched to any gene: 8. This CDR3 contains 13 residues. The CDR3 is CASSTGTGGEQFF. The CDR3 DNA reads TGTGCCAGCAGCACAGGGACAGGAGGAGAGCAGTTCTTC.

CDR3 sequence reads: CASILNEQFF. The DNA for the CDR3 is TGTGCCAGCATTCTCAATGAGCAGTTCTTC. This sequence joins TRBV12-3 or TRBV12-4 and TRBJ2-5; no reliable D call. The J call may be wrong; the DNA end is better matched by TRBJ2-1. The CDR3 runs 10 residues.

The chain recombines TRBV7-3 with TRBJ2-3; 12 bases agree with TRBD2. The better agreement between TRBJ2-7 and the DNA end casts doubt on the J call. CDR1 SGHTA and CDR2 FQGTGA come from the germline V gene. This CDR3 contains 15 residues. This CDR3 reads CASSPRLAGVNEQYF. The CDR3 nucleotides read TGTGCCAGCAGCCCTAGACTAGCGGGAGTAAACGAGCAGTACTTC.

This clonotype is labeled as medium-sized. This chain connects TRBV19 to TRBJ2-3; D not resolved. V was trimmed by 1 base and J by 0 bases, leaving 11 bases between them. The germline gives CDR1 LNHDA, CDR2 SQIVND (reference sequence). This CDR3 is built from 16 residues. CDR3 residues: CASSIASATSTDTQYF. CDR3 sequence (DNA): TGTGCCAGTAGTATAGCTTCAGCTACTAGCACAGATACGCAGTATTTT.

This clonotype was seen ten or more times. The gene calls are TRBV2 and TRBJ2-1, with TRBD2 matching 7 bases. The junction had 6 bases not matched to a gene; V was cut back by 6 bases and J by 1 base. Looked up from germline, CDR1 is SNHLY and CDR2 is FYNNEI. The CDR3 length is 15 residues. The CDR3 protein is CASRERDESYNEQFF. CDR3 nucleotide sequence: TGTGCCAGCAGGGAGCGGGATGAATCCTACAATGAGCAGTTCTTC.

This clonotype came up a few times. V usage is TRBV7-2 and J usage is TRBJ2-7; D might be TRBD2 (6 bases). The tail of the sequence fits TRBJ2-1 better, so the J call may be wrong. This CDR3 has 15 amino acids. Germline V gives CDR1 SGHTA, CDR2 FQGNSA. The CDR3 nucleotides read TGTGCCAGCAGCCACGTGGGGAGTCTAGCGTATGAGCAGTTCTTC. Its protein product is CASSHVGSLAYEQFF.

In its sample, this clonotype ranks as medium-sized. This rearrangement joins TRBV19 to TRBJ2-1; TRBD2 aligns across 9 bases. Germline CDR1 is LNHDA and CDR2 is SQIVND (reference sequence). The CDR3 contains 13 residues. The CDR3 loop is CATRLAVKNEQFF. CDR3 sequence (DNA): TGTGCGACTAGACTAGCGGTGAAAAATGAGCAGTTCTTC.